The 17 T cell receptor beta chains given below trace back to one sample, sequenced in a study of Ad26.COV2.S vaccination and SARS-CoV-2 variants (dated by TCRdb to the early 2020s). The library was prepared using the immunoSEQ multiplex PCR assay. Held by TCRdb, this immuneACCESS table contains in-frame sequences only and omits some clones. Under half of the omission traces to an unresolved V gene where checked; the cause of the rest is unknown. In this sample the table shows roughly 400,000 clones, 89% of which occur a single time. The ten largest clones capture around 1.9% of the sample. This sample's treatment or condition label indicates: some 20 received Ad26.COV2.S at low or high dose, single or two shots; a few received placebo; per-sample allocation not given. Repertoires of vaccine and placebo recipients were sequenced from samples collected on day 63 after the first injection. This material consisted of peripheral blood, taken in a trial of Ad26.COV2.S vaccine versus placebo. The receptors derive from a person aged 18-65 years who received the Ad26.COV2.S COVID-19 vaccine or a placebo.

The chain uses TRBV7-3 and TRBJ1-2, with 8 bases that match TRBD1. V lost 5 bases to trimming and J lost 5 bases; unmatched junction nucleotides: 4. The CDR3 spans 13 residues. In germline, CDR1 is SGHTA, CDR2 FQGTGA. The CDR3 loop is CASSETGGYGYTF. CDR3 nucleotides: TGTGCCAGCAGCGAAACAGGGGGATATGGCTACACCTTC.

This rearrangement joins TRBV29-1 to TRBJ1-1; D ambiguous. The CDR3 covers 13 residues. The V gene's germline CDR1 is SQVTM and CDR2 ANQGSEA. Trimming shortened V by 6 bases and J by 6 bases, and 17 bases separated the two germline ends. The CDR3 coding sequence is TGCAGCGTGGCAAGATATAGGAGCCCTGAAGCTTTCTTT. Residues: CSVARYRSPEAFF.

The rearrangement uses TRBV14 and TRBJ2-2; the match to TRBD1 covers 7 bases. Germline assignment: CDR1 SGHDN and CDR2 FVKESK. Trimming took 2 bases from V and 2 from J; bases not matched to a gene: 5. The CDR3 sequence is 16 residues long. The CDR3 DNA follows: TGTGCCAGCAGCCAAATAACAGGGGCCAACACCGGGGAGCTGTTTTTT. Protein: CASSQITGANTGELFF.

This sequence joins TRBV7-9 and TRBJ1-4; D uncertain. This CDR3 is 13 amino acids long. Trimming pared 8 bases from V and 4 bases from J, leaving 11 bases between. Germline V gene sequence: CDR1 SEHNR, CDR2 FQNEAQ (reference sequence). The CDR3 nucleotides read TGTGCCAGCCCTGAAGTGGTTAATGAAAAACTGTTTTTT. Protein sequence: CASPEVVNEKLFF. Full variable domain (remainder filled in from reference TRBV7-9 and TRBJ1-4): DTGVSQNPRHKITKRGQNVTFRCDPISEHNRLYWYRQTLGQGPEFLTYFQNEAQLEKSRLLSDRFSAERPKGSFSTLEIQRTEQGDSAMYLCASPEVVNEKLFFGSGTQLSVL.

The chain employs TRBV30 and TRBJ1-5; no clear D. V was trimmed by 5 bases and J by 1 base, leaving 9 bases between them. CDR1 is GTSNPN, CDR2 SVGIG, per germline (reference sequence). This CDR3 is built from 13 residues. CDR3 amino acids: CAWAYDSNQPQHF. Written as DNA, the CDR3 is TGTGCCTGGGCTTACGACAGCAATCAGCCCCAGCATTTT.

The chain couples TRBV5-1 to TRBJ2-7; D is unclear. The length of the CDR3 is 14 residues. Germline loops: CDR1 SGHRS, CDR2 YFSETQ. Trimming cost V 2 bases and J 0 bases, with 9 bases left between them. CDR3 bases: TGCGCCAGCAGCTTACGACCAACCTCCTACGAGCAGTACTTC. It encodes CASSLRPTSYEQYF.

The chain combines TRBV28 with TRBJ1-4; a weak D match, TRBD1 (6 bases). This CDR3 has 15 amino acids. Trimming pared 5 bases from V and 0 bases from J, leaving 10 bases between. The germline V gene encodes CDR1 MDHEN and CDR2 SYDVKM. The CDR3 loop is CASSETGATNEKLFF. In DNA, the CDR3 is TGTGCCAGCAGTGAGACAGGTGCAACTAATGAAAAACTGTTTTTT.

DNA for the CDR3: TGTGCCAGCAGCGTAGCTCCGGGACAAGACTACGAGCAGTACTTC. Its translation is CASSVAPGQDYEQYF. This chain uses TRBV9 with TRBJ2-7; D might be TRBD1 (6 bases). The germline V and J ends were trimmed by 0 bases and 3 bases, with 13 bases remaining between them. Per germline, CDR1 SGDLS and CDR2 YYNGEE. The CDR3 totals 15 residues. Together with reference TRBV9 and TRBJ2-7, the CDR3 gives the full variable domain: DSGVTQTPKHLITATGQRVTLRCSPRSGDLSVYWYQQSLDQGLQFLIQYYNGEERAKGNILERFSAQQFPDLHSELNLSSLELGDSALYFCASSVAPGQDYEQYFGPGTRLTVT.

The genes are TRBV25-1 and TRBJ2-2, with a weak D call TRBD2 (6 bases). The CDR3 has 17 residues. Looked up from germline, CDR1 is MGHDK and CDR2 is SYGVNS. V was cut by 5 bases and J by 6 bases, with 22 bases left in between. Here the CDR3 reads CASSHSRDLGFPGELFF. CDR3 nucleotide sequence: TGTGCCAGCAGTCATTCCCGGGACTTAGGTTTCCCCGGGGAGCTGTTTTTT.

This chain connects TRBV6-5 to TRBJ1-2; D is possibly TRBD1 (6 bases). CDR3 length: 12 residues. In germline, CDR1 is MNHEY, CDR2 SVGAGI. V was cut by 8 bases and J by 6 bases, with 13 bases left in between. The CDR3 protein is CASGRGVHGYTF. The CDR3 DNA reads as TGTGCCAGCGGCAGGGGAGTCCATGGCTACACCTTC.

The chain couples TRBV7-2 to TRBJ1-6; 7 nucleotides match TRBD1. This CDR3 is 15 amino acids long. Germline V gene data show CDR1 as SGHTA and CDR2 as FQGNSA. The ends lost 1 base at V and 6 bases at J; junction bases unmatched: 3. This chain's CDR3 is CASSLVGQPNSPLHF. The CDR3 bases are TGTGCCAGCAGCTTAGTGGGACAGCCTAATTCACCCCTCCACTTT.

The chain recombines TRBV27 with TRBJ2-7; possibly TRBD1 for D (6 bases). CDR1 and CDR2 from the germline V gene are MNHEY and SMNVEV (reference sequence). The CDR3 extends over 14 amino acids. Trimming cost V 7 bases and J 0 bases, with 13 bases left between them. CDR3: CASKGDGISYEQYF. The CDR3 coding sequence is TGTGCCAGCAAGGGGGACGGAATCTCCTACGAGCAGTACTTC.

V and J are TRBV7-2 and TRBJ2-1; D possibly corresponds to TRBD1 (6 bases). CDR3 length: 13 amino acids. The germline V and J ends were trimmed by 8 bases and 6 bases, with 14 bases remaining between them. CDR1 and CDR2 (germline): SGHTA, FQGNSA. CDR3 protein: CASAWGPSNEQFF. The CDR3 region has the DNA TGTGCCAGCGCGTGGGGGCCTTCCAATGAGCAGTTCTTC.

This chain joins TRBV11-3 and TRBJ2-3; the match to TRBD2 covers 14 bases. The CDR3 has 19 residues. The trim removed 4 bases at V and 0 bases at J, leaving 9 bases unmatched. CDR1 is SGHNT and CDR2 is YENEEA in the germline V gene. DNA for the CDR3: TGTGCCAGCAGCTGGGGACTAGCGGGAGATTATTCTAGCACAGATACGCAGTATTTT. This sequence encodes CASSWGLAGDYSSTDTQYF.

CDR3 in DNA: TGTGCCAGCAAACTAGCGGGAGCCAATTCCTACGAGCAGTACTTC. Its translation is CASKLAGANSYEQYF. J is TRBJ2-7 and V is TRBV7-9; 11 nucleotides agree with TRBD2. CDR1 is SEHNR and CDR2 is FQNEAQ in the germline V gene (reference sequence). This CDR3 has 15 amino acids. V lost 7 bases to trimming and J lost 1 base; unmatched junction nucleotides: 6.

This clone was seen only a few times. V and J are TRBV30 and TRBJ1-2, with 7 bases that match TRBD1. The CDR3 spans 12 residues. The V segment lost 4 bases and the J segment 6 bases; nucleotides outside the gene matches: 5. Germline V gives CDR1 GTSNPN, CDR2 SVGIG (reference sequence). The CDR3 protein is CAWNRGGHGYTF. CDR3 coding DNA: TGTGCCTGGAACAGGGGCGGACATGGCTACACCTTC.

This sequence joins TRBV5-1 and TRBJ1-1, with D possibly matching TRBD1 (6 bases). The CDR3 has 14 amino acids. Between the trimmed V and J ends, which lost 4 bases and 0 bases, there was a span of 10 bases. Germline CDR1 is SGHRS and CDR2 is YFSETQ. CDR3 in DNA: TGCGCCAGCAGCGGAGGGACACTGAACACTGAAGCTTTCTTT. Its translation is CASSGGTLNTEAFF.